The 24 T cell receptor beta chains listed next were all sequenced from one sample in a study of cytomegalovirus exposure and HLA in healthy donors. Use of 60 Vbeta and 13 Jbeta primers characterized the PCR. Data came from immunoSEQ multiplex PCR; TCRdb stores just in-frame clones and leaves some out. Among some 130,000 clones listed, around 79% were seen once. Material for sequencing was PBMCs. These receptors originate from a man between 40 and 49 years old in good health and CMV-seropositive.

V gene TRBV29-1 combines with J gene TRBJ1-4, with 7 bases that match TRBD1. The CDR3 runs to 13 residues. Unmatched junction bases numbered 4, after V lost 5 bases and J lost 4 bases. Germline V gene sequence: CDR1 SQVTM, CDR2 ANQGSEA. The CDR3 DNA sequence: TGCAGCGTTAGACAGGGTGGTAATGAAAAACTGTTTTTT. Translating gives CSVRQGGNEKLFF.

The V and J genes are TRBV5-1 and TRBJ1-2, with no clear D. Germline CDR1 and CDR2: SGHRS and YFSETQ. V lost 2 bases, J lost 8 bases, and 19 bases lay in between. This CDR3 has 15 residues. CDR3 coding DNA: TGCGCCAGCAGCTTCACACGAGAGGGTTTTGGCGGCTACACCTTC. This gives the protein CASSFTREGFGGYTF.

This chain uses TRBV19 with TRBJ2-7; no clear D gene. Trimming shortened V by 3 bases and J by 2 bases, and 11 bases separated the two germline ends. This CDR3 region has 14 residues. CDR1 and CDR2 (germline): LNHDA, SQIVND (reference sequence). The CDR3 here is CASSILNGAYEQYF. As DNA, the CDR3 is TGTGCCAGTAGTATTTTAAACGGAGCCTACGAGCAGTACTTC.

J is TRBJ1-1 and V is TRBV5-1; possible D gene TRBD1, 6 bases. The germline CDR1 and CDR2 sequences are SGHRS and YFSETQ. CDR3 length: 14 amino acids. The V and J ends lost 0 bases and 4 bases respectively, with 10 bases between them. CDR3 nucleotide sequence: TGCGCCAGCAGCTTGGGGGGGCAGGGCACTGAAGCTTTCTTT. It specifies CASSLGGQGTEAFF.

This clone was detected only a few times. This chain joins TRBV7-6 and TRBJ2-4, with TRBD1 matching over 7 bases. The V gene's germline CDR1 is SGHVS and CDR2 FNYEAQ. V lost 3 bases, J lost 8 bases, and 4 bases stayed unmatched. The CDR3 loop spans 13 amino acids. CDR3 protein: CASSLNRGDIQYF. The CDR3 bases are TGTGCCAGCAGCTTGAACAGGGGTGACATTCAGTACTTC.

The chain joins TRBV5-8 to TRBJ2-5; 9 bases agree with TRBD2. The ends lost 0 bases at V and 13 bases at J; junction bases unmatched: 13. The CDR3 has 15 amino acids. Germline CDR1 is SGHTS and CDR2 is YDEGEE. The CDR3 loop is CASSLVLASGAHSYF. CDR3 nucleotide sequence: TGTGCCAGCAGCTTGGTGTTGGCTAGCGGGGCTCATTCGTACTTC.

The chain links TRBV5-4 to TRBJ2-7, with 12 bases fitting TRBD1. V gave up 5 bases and J gave up 4 bases; unmatched junction bases: 7. This CDR3 has 15 residues. Germline V gives CDR1 SGHNT, CDR2 YYREEE (reference sequence). This chain's CDR3 is CASSTPGQGAYEQYF. DNA for the CDR3: TGTGCCAGCAGTACGCCGGGACAGGGGGCTTACGAGCAGTACTTC.

There are a few counts of this clone. The CDR3 here is CASSLSGTYNSPLHF. DNA of the CDR3: TGTGCCAGCAGTTTGTCAGGCACCTATAATTCACCCCTCCACTTT. J is TRBJ1-6 and V is TRBV27, with D unclear. This CDR3 has 15 residues. V was shortened by 3 bases and J by 2 bases, with 8 bases between the two germline ends. Germline CDR1 is MNHEY and CDR2 is SMNVEV (reference sequence).

The chain is built from TRBV6-1 and TRBJ1-2; 7 bases are shared with TRBD1. Trimming at V came to 3 bases and at J to 4 bases, leaving 14 bases not matched to a gene. Per germline, CDR1 MNHNS and CDR2 SASEGT. This CDR3 comprises 17 residues. CDR3 sequence: CASSDGDSLRISYGYTF. CDR3 bases: TGTGCCAGCAGTGACGGGGACAGCCTTAGGATTAGCTATGGCTACACCTTC.

This clone was recorded a few times. CDR3 protein: CASRVKREGTYEQYF. For the CDR3, the DNA is TGTGCCAGCAGGGTAAAACGGGAGGGGACCTACGAGCAGTACTTC. This chain connects TRBV27 to TRBJ2-7, with 8 nucleotides matching TRBD2. Per the germline V gene, CDR1 is MNHEY and CDR2 is SMNVEV (reference sequence). After removal of 6 bases from V and 2 bases from J, the junction contained 9 bases not matched to a gene. This CDR3 spans 15 amino acids.

The gene calls are TRBV25-1 and TRBJ2-7; D perhaps matches TRBD2 (5 bases). In germline, CDR1 is MGHDK, CDR2 SYGVNS. The length of the CDR3 is 14 residues. V dropped 0 bases and J dropped 3 bases, with 9 bases sitting between them. CDR3 bases: TGTGCCAGCAGTGAATACTCGGGAATCTACGAGCAGTACTTC. It encodes CASSEYSGIYEQYF.

A few counts support this clone. The junction and the germline gene differ at one end; a read error may be behind it. J is TRBJ1-1 and V is TRBV29-1; 11 bases are a match to TRBD1. This CDR3 is built from 14 residues. Germline V CDR1 and CDR2: SQVTM, ANQGSEA. CDR3 amino acids: CSGRTGGMNTEAFF. Written as DNA, the CDR3 is TGCAGCGGCAGGACAGGGGGCATGAATACTGAAGCTTTCTTT.

The chain carries TRBV25-1 and TRBJ1-1; 9 bases line up with TRBD1. CDR3 length equals 14 residues. Per germline, CDR1 MGHDK and CDR2 SYGVNS. V dropped 6 bases and J dropped 1; count of bases not matched to a gene: 3. CDR3 region: CASSSGQGNTEAFF. Here the CDR3 DNA reads TGTGCCAGCAGCTCGGGACAGGGGAACACTGAAGCTTTCTTT. Supplemented by reference TRBV25-1 and TRBJ1-1, the full variable domain reads EADIYQTPRYLVIGTGKKITLECSQTMGHDKMYWYQQDPGMELHLIHYSYGVNSTEKGDLSSESTVSRIRTEHFPLTLESARPSHTSQYLCASSSGQGNTEAFFGQGTRLTVV.

The gene calls are TRBV7-2 and TRBJ2-7, with TRBD2 identical over 13 bases. This CDR3 has 15 amino acids. V shed 1 base and J 4 bases; nucleotides not matched to a gene: 1. Per the germline V gene, CDR1 is SGHTA and CDR2 is FQGNSA. CDR3 in amino acids: CASSLGTSGGYEQYF. As DNA, the CDR3 is TGTGCCAGCAGCTTAGGGACTAGCGGGGGTTACGAGCAGTACTTC.

For this clone: Mismatch with germline at one junction end may stem from a read error. The chain employs TRBV11-2 and TRBJ2-7; no reliable D call. The CDR3 consists of 15 residues. Germline CDR1 is SGHAT and CDR2 is FQNNGV. The chain's CDR3 is CASSVEYLYSYEQYF. CDR3 nucleotide sequence: TGTGCCAGCAGCGTAGAGTACCTATACTCCTACGAGCAGTACTTC. Combining the CDR3 with reference TRBV11-2 and TRBJ2-7 gives the whole variable domain EAGVAQSPRYKIIEKRQSVAFWCNPISGHATLYWYQQILGQGPKLLIQFQNNGVVDDSQLPKDRFSAERLKGVDSTLKIQPAKLEDSAVYLCASSVEYLYSYEQYFGPGTRLTVT.

This clone showed up just a few times. The gene calls are TRBV5-4 and TRBJ2-5; 15 bases are shared with TRBD2. The CDR3 length is 16 residues. Germline CDR1 SGHNT, CDR2 YYREEE (reference sequence). Trimming at V came to 4 bases and at J to 4 bases, leaving 5 bases not matched to a gene. The CDR3 nucleotides are TGTGCCAGCAGCAGGGGACTAGCGGGAGGTATAGAGACCCAGTACTTC. Protein: CASSRGLAGGIETQYF.

V and J are TRBV6-1 and TRBJ2-3; 7 positions agree with TRBD2. The V and J ends lost 1 base and 6 bases, in that order; junction bases with no gene match: 4. Germline CDR1 MNHNS, CDR2 SASEGT. CDR3 length equals 14 residues. The CDR3 DNA reads TGTGCCAGCAGTGAAGAGTACGGGAGGGATACGCAGTATTTT. Encoded protein: CASSEEYGRDTQYF.

V gene TRBV7-8 combines with J gene TRBJ1-2; TRBD1 matches 7 bases. Germline V gene lookup returns CDR1 SGHVS and CDR2 FQNEAQ. V gave up 5 bases and J gave up 0 bases; unmatched junction bases: 6. The CDR3 loop spans 15 amino acids. CDR3 DNA: TGTGCCAGCAGCCCCCGGGACAGAGCTAACTATGGCTACACCTTC. It codes for CASSPRDRANYGYTF. Drawing the rest from reference TRBV7-8 and TRBJ1-2, the complete variable domain is GAGVSQSPRYKVAKRGQDVALRCDPISGHVSLFWYQQALGQGPEFLTYFQNEAQLDKSGLPSDRFFAERPEGSVSTLKIQRTQQEDSAVYLCASSPRDRANYGYTFGSGTRLTVV.

The chain joins TRBV6-9 to TRBJ1-2, with D possibly TRBD1 on 6 matching bases. The germline V gene has CDR1 MNHGY and CDR2 SVAAGI. V was shortened by 7 bases and J by 3 bases, with 15 bases between the two germline ends. The CDR3 contains 14 residues. The CDR3: CASTPSGGDYGYTF. In DNA form, the CDR3 reads TGTGCCAGCACCCCCTCGGGGGGCGACTATGGCTACACCTTC.

V is TRBV2 and J is TRBJ2-7; perhaps TRBD2 as D (6 bases). V lost 0 bases to trimming and J lost 3 bases, with 12 bases between them. Germline values: CDR1 SNHLY, CDR2 FYNNEI. The CDR3 is made up of 15 amino acids. In DNA, the CDR3 is TGTGCCAGCAGTGAAGCGGGAGGCTCCAACTACGAGCAGTACTTC. The encoded protein is CASSEAGGSNYEQYF.

This rearrangement joins TRBV10-1 to TRBJ1-2, with a weak D call TRBD1 (5 bases). Trimming left V 4 bases short and J 7 bases short, with 13 bases between. Germline loops: CDR1 WNHNN, CDR2 SYGVQD (reference sequence). The length of the CDR3 is 13 residues. This chain's CDR3 is CASSGQGNVGYTF. CDR3 sequence (DNA): TGCGCCAGCAGTGGCCAGGGTAATGTTGGCTACACCTTC.

V is TRBV28 and J is TRBJ1-3; unclear D gene. Germline CDR1 reads MDHEN; CDR2 reads SYDVKM. Deletions cut 8 bases from V and 4 bases from J, with 15 bases between. The CDR3 runs 14 residues. CDR3 sequence reads: CASGGFAIGNTIYF. CDR3 DNA sequence: TGTGCCAGCGGCGGTTTCGCGATCGGAAACACCATATATTTT.

The J gene is TRBJ2-5, the V gene TRBV18; a weak D match, TRBD2 (5 bases). Per the germline V gene, CDR1 is KGHSH and CDR2 is LQKENI. The germline V and J ends were trimmed by 0 bases and 5 bases, with 7 bases remaining between them. The CDR3 runs 13 residues. The CDR3 loop reads CASSPPPGETQYF. The CDR3 nucleotides read TGTGCCAGCTCACCACCACCGGGGGAGACCCAGTACTTC. Full variable domain (outside the CDR3, taken from reference TRBV18 and TRBJ2-5): NAGVMQNPRHLVRRRGQEARLRCSPMKGHSHVYWYRQLPEEGLKFMVYLQKENIIDESGMPKERFSAEFPKEGPSILRIQQVVRGDSAAYFCASSPPPGETQYFGPGTRLLVL.

The chain combines TRBV6-1 with TRBJ2-7; tentative D call: TRBD2 (5 bases). The V gene lost 8 bases and the J gene lost 3 bases, with 17 bases spanning the gap. Germline CDR1 and CDR2: MNHNS and SASEGT. This CDR3 contains 14 residues. CDR3 sequence: CASRTRAAFYEQYF. The CDR3, as DNA: TGTGCCAGCCGGACTCGGGCGGCCTTCTACGAGCAGTACTTC.